These 5 T cell receptor beta chains were all obtained from the same sample, sequenced in a study of PD-L1 blockade in urothelial cancer. The protocol was immunoSEQ multiplex PCR, while the TCRdb copy is restricted to in-frame clones and leaves out a portion. This table holds roughly 60,000 clones, around 80% found once. The material sequenced was PBMCs, taken around atezolizumab (anti-PD-L1) treatment. These receptors were collected from a man aged 65 to 85 with urothelial cancer.

The rearrangement uses TRBV30 and TRBJ2-7; 10 bases match TRBD2. V was pared by 0 bases and J by 6 bases, with 8 bases of the junction left unmatched. Germline values: CDR1 GTSNPN, CDR2 SVGIG (reference sequence). The CDR3 covers 15 residues. This chain's CDR3 is CAWSVSLAGVSEQYF. The CDR3 nucleotides read TGTGCCTGGAGTGTATCCCTAGCGGGAGTATCCGAGCAGTACTTC.

This rearrangement joins TRBV9 to TRBJ2-2; 7 bases line up with TRBD1. Trimming cost V 3 bases and J 2 bases; bases outside gene matches: 10. Germline lookup yields CDR1 SGDLS and CDR2 YYNGEE. The CDR3 totals 17 residues. This CDR3 reads CASSAWTGPFNTGELFF. The CDR3 DNA reads TGTGCCAGCAGCGCCTGGACAGGCCCATTTAACACCGGGGAGCTGTTTTTT.

The rearrangement links TRBV5-1 to TRBJ2-2; 9 bases match TRBD1. CDR1 and CDR2 from the germline V gene are SGHRS and YFSETQ. The V gene end was trimmed by 4 bases and the J gene end by 1 base; junction bases not matched to a gene: 5. This CDR3 has 16 residues. The CDR3 DNA sequence: TGCGCCAGCAGCCAAACAGGGGGCGGGAACACCGGGGAGCTGTTTTTT. Its translation: CASSQTGGGNTGELFF.

This clone was observed a few times. This rearrangement joins TRBV10-1 to TRBJ2-7, with a weak D call TRBD1 (5 bases). CDR1 and CDR2 (germline): WNHNN, SYGVQD (reference sequence). The CDR3 totals 14 residues. The germline V and J ends were trimmed by 4 bases and 6 bases, with 16 bases remaining between them. CDR3 nucleotides: TGCGCCAGCAGTGCTCTGGGGCCTGGCTCCGAGCAGTACTTC. This encodes CASSALGPGSEQYF.

The chain is built from TRBV19 and TRBJ1-1, with 7 positions matching TRBD1. The length of the CDR3 is 14 residues. Germline V gene sequence: CDR1 LNHDA, CDR2 SQIVND (reference sequence). V trimming: 9 bases; J trimming: 1 base; junction bases outside the gene matches: 8. The DNA of the CDR3 is TGTGCCAGCCGGAGACAGGGTGAGAACACTGAAGCTTTCTTT. Translating it yields CASRRQGENTEAFF.